Listed here is a single TCR beta chain. Its antigen remains unidentified. No per-base quality is available; no much larger clone lies one base away. V and J are trimmed by 5 bases and 2 bases, and the gene matches miss 12 bases of the junction. Sequences SGHTA (CDR1) and FQGNSA (CDR2) are obtained from the germline V gene. The CDR3 sequence holds 19 residues, the cysteine and phenylalanine included. Solely the CDR3 DNA is kept, with 57 bases framed from the first base. The donors belonged to the validation cohort of approximately 130 subjects, which was separate from the approximately 660-subject first cohort. Library generation was performed with the immunoSEQ multiplex PCR assay. From the authors' description of their analysis: A statistical classification framework was built for diagnosing cytomegalovirus status from the catalog of TCR beta chain sequences. The table comes from immuneACCESS by way of TCRdb, which keeps in-frame sequences with V and J called. Part of the clones is missing from these tables; in studies checked, under half for an unresolved V gene and the rest for unknown reasons. Clone size and the V and J calls come from that table; the DNA yielded D and trimming. Recorded for this sample are about 130,000 clones; nearly 90% of them occurred a single time. Jointly, the top ten make up over 9% of the sample.

The sample belongs to a study of cytomegalovirus exposure and HLA in healthy donors (dated by TCRdb to the late 2010s). In the study overall: According to a later analysis, the approximately 120 validation repertoires were produced on the same platform as the roughly 720 repertoires of the first cohort. Besides the first cohort of 666 subjects, a separate validation cohort made up of 90 to 150 different subjects was used. The study aimed to test whether signatures of past pathogen exposure could be identified by cataloging public T cell receptors. High-throughput TCR immunosequencing, statistical association of individual TCRs with disease status, and machine learning were combined to predict cytomegalovirus infection status.

Overall study results and their limits: In vitro tests confirmed that a few of the cytomegalovirus-associated TCR beta chains recognize cytomegalovirus antigens. Most TCR sequences were observed very rarely across donors, whereas some public TCRs were present in many individuals. Of the cluster scores, approximately 94% were above 0 in a later analysis, which found that TCRs clustered in the first cohort also tended to co-occur in the 130 or so validation repertoires. The study listed approximately 150 TCR beta chains as associated with cytomegalovirus. Cytomegalovirus status was reported to be diagnosed by the classifier with high specificity and sensitivity in both the original and validation cohorts. It was suggested by the authors that the approach could potentially be generalized to other disease states and immunological phenotypes. A later analysis had no HLA typing for the validation cohort, so co-occurrence there was scored across all 120 or so repertoires.

The receptor chain draws on TRBV7-2 and TRBJ2-7; TRBD2 aligns with 16 central bases. Material: PBMCs. This sequence originates from a woman under 30 in good health and CMV-seropositive. The encoded CDR3 is CASSAPTGLAGGRPYEQYF. Here is the DNA: TGTGCCAGCAGCGCGCCCACGGGACTAGCGGGGGGGCGTCCCTACGAGCAGTACTTC.